This T cell receptor beta chain emerged from a study of T-cell reconstitution after alpha-beta-depleted transplantation in children. V was trimmed by 7 bases and J by 5 bases, leaving 27 bases between them. The CDR3 has 17 amino acids. The germline V gene has CDR1 SQVTM and CDR2 ANQGSEA. For TCRbeta, the library was prepared with unique molecular identifiers. TCRdb re-derived calls from the PCR reads in MiXCR, one entry per CDR3 protein. The sample has 120,000 to 150,000 distinct CDR3 sequences, 8% to 10% seen once. Comments on this clonotype: It may be a read error: a sequence one base away is much more abundant.

Source: PBMCs, mostly from graft donor cells, taken 180 days after TCRalphabeta/CD19-depleted stem cell transplant. The receptor was derived from a female patient between 2 and 15 years old who had a stem cell transplant for congenital amegakaryocytic thrombocytopenia, so the T cells may come from the graft donor. The V and J genes are TRBV29-1 and TRBJ1-5; TRBD1 might be the D (5 bases). The CDR3 DNA is TGCAGCGACCTGAATATGATAGGGCGGGGACGGGATCAGCCCCAGCATTTT. Translation gives CSDLNMIGRGRDQPQHF.